The sequence of this T cell receptor (beta chain) was determined in a study of CD4 T cells in relation to SARS-CoV-2 and coronaviruses. Libraries were prepared by immunoSEQ multiplex PCR; TCRdb keeps only in-frame clonotypes and omits some of them. The data contain approximately 25,000 clones, roughly 76% of them seen just once; the ten biggest clones take up more than 14%. Findings and caveats of the study: Crossreactive clones expanded significantly less to SARS-CoV-2 than monoreactive clones. The cross-reactivity analysis covered only spike protein, not other viral proteins.

Note on this clone: Antigen unknown.

The unexposed donors gave CD4+ T cells in about 2010-2019, prior to COVID-19. CD4+ T cells were isolated from the cells after more than nine days of culture. As cell numbers allowed, unexposed-donor CD4+ T cells faced SARS-CoV-2 S/N and four cold-coronavirus spikes. V lost 3 bases, J lost 5 bases, and 14 bases lay in between. Germline V gene lookup returns CDR1 MNHNS and CDR2 SASEGT. There are 15 residues in the CDR3. The receptor was isolated from a human donor in good health. The sample taken for sequencing was CD4+ T cells from PBMCs, cultured in vitro. J is TRBJ2-1 and V is TRBV6-1; D is perhaps TRBD2 (6 bases). DNA of the CDR3: TGTGCCAGCAGTGACACGGGAGTACCCCACAATGAGCAGTTCTTC. It translates to CASSDTGVPHNEQFF.